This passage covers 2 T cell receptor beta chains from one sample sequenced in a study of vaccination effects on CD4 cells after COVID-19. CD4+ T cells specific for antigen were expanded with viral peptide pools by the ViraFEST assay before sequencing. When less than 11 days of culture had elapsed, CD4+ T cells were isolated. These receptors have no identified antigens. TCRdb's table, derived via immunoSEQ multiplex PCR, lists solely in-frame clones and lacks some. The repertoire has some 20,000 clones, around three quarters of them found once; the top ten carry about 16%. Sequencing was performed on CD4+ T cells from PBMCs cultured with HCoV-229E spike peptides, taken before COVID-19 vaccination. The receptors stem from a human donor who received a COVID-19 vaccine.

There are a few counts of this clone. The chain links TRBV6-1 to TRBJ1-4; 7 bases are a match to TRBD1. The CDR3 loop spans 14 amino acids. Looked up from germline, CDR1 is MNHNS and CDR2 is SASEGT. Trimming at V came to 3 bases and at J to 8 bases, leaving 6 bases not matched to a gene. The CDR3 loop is CASSETGIGEKLFF. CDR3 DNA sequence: TGTGCCAGCAGTGAGACAGGGATCGGCGAAAAACTGTTTTTT.

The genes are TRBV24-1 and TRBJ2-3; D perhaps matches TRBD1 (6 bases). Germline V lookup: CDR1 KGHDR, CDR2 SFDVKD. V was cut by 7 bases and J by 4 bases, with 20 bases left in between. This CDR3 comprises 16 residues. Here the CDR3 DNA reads TGTGCCACCAGAATATTGTGGGACAAGGTCCCAGATACGCAGTATTTT. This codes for CATRILWDKVPDTQYF.